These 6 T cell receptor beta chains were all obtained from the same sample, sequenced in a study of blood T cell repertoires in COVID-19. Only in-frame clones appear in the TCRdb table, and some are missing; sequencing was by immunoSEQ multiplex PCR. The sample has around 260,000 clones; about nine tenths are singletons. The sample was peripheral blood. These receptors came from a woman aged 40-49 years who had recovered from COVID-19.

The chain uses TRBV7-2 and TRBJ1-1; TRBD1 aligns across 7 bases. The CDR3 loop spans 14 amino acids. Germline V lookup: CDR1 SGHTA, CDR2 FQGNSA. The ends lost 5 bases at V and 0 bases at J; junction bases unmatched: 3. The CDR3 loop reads CASSLQGLNTEAFF. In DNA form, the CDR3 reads TGTGCCAGCAGCCTACAGGGGTTGAACACTGAAGCTTTCTTT. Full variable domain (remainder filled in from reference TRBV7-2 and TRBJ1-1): GAGVSQSPSNKVTEKGKDVELRCDPISGHTALYWYRQSLGQGLEFLIYFQGNSAPDKSGLPSDRFSAERTGGSVSTLTIQRTQQEDSAVYLCASSLQGLNTEAFFGQGTRLTVV.

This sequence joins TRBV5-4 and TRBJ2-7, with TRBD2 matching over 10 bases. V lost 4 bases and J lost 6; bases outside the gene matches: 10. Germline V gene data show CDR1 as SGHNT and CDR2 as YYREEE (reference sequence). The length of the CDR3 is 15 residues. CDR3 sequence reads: CASSPRSGGGIEQYF. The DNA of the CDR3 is TGTGCCAGCAGCCCTCGGAGCGGGGGGGGAATCGAGCAGTACTTC.

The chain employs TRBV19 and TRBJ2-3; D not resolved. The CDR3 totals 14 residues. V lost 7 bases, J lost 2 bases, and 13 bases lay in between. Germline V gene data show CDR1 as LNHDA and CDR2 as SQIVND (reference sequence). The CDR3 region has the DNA TGTGCCAGTACCTGGCAGATCCACACAGATACGCAGTATTTT. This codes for CASTWQIHTDTQYF.

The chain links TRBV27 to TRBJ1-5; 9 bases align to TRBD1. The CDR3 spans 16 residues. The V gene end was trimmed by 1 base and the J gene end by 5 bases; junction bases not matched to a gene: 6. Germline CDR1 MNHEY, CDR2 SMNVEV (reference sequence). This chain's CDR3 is CASSLYGTGPYQPQHF. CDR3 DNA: TGTGCCAGCAGTTTATATGGGACAGGGCCTTATCAGCCCCAGCATTTT.

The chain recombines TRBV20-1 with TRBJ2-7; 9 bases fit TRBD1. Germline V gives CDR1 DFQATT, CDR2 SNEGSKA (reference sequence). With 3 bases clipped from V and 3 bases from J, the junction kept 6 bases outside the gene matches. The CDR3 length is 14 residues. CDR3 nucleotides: TGCAGTGCTAGTGGACAGGGGCCTATCTACGAGCAGTACTTC. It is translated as CSASGQGPIYEQYF.

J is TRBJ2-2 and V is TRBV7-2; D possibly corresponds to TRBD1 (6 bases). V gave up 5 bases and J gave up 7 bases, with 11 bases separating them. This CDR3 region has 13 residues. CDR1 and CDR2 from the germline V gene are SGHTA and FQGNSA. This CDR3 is CASSPKGGGELFF. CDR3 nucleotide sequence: TGTGCCAGCAGCCCCAAAGGGGGCGGGGAGCTGTTTTTT. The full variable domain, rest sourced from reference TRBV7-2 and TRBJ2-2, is GAGVSQSPSNKVTEKGKDVELRCDPISGHTALYWYRQSLGQGLEFLIYFQGNSAPDKSGLPSDRFSAERTGGSVSTLTIQRTQQEDSAVYLCASSPKGGGELFFGEGSRLTVL.